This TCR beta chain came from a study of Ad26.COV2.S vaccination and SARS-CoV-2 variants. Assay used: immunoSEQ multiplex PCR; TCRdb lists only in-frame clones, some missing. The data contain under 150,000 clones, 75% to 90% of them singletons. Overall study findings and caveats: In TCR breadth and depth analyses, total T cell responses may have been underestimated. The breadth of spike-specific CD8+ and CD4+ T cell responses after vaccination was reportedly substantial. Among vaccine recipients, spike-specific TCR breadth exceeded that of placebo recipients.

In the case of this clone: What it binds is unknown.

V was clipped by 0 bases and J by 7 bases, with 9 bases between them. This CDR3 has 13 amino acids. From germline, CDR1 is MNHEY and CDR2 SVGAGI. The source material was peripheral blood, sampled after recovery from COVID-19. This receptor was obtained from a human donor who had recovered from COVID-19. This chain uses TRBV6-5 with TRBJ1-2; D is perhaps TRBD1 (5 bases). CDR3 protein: CASSYSRGVGYTF. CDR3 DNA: TGTGCCAGCAGTTACTCGAGGGGAGTTGGCTACACCTTC.